This TCR beta chain was documented in a study of T cells of healthy individuals. TCRdb re-derived calls from the 5' RACE reads in MiXCR, one entry per CDR3 protein. The data contain fewer than 70,000 distinct CDR3 sequences, over 12% of them seen just once; the ten biggest clones take up 15% to 20%. Germline values: CDR1 DFQATT, CDR2 SNEGSKA (reference sequence). The CDR3 sequence is 14 residues long. Losses at the gene ends were 4 bases for V and 2 bases for J; bases not matched to a gene: 6. This receptor was identified in a human donor in good health. J is TRBJ2-7 and V is TRBV20-1; the match to TRBD1 covers 9 bases. In nucleotides, the CDR3 is TGCAGTGCTAAGGACCGGGACAGGGCCTACGAGCAGTACTTC. Translation gives CSAKDRDRAYEQYF.